This TCR beta chain was found in a study of naive and memory T cell subsets. TCR cDNA received a 3' ligated oligonucleotide that carried a UMI. The CDR3 length is 16 residues. The germline gives CDR1 MNHNS, CDR2 SASEGT. Deletions cut 5 bases from V and 5 bases from J, with 19 bases between. Four PCR rounds used nested alpha and beta constant region primers plus the SP2 primer. TCRdb independently ran MiXCR on the 5' RACE reads; one entry per CDR3 protein. The profile shows more than 45,000 distinct CDR3 sequences, roughly 7% of them singletons. This receptor was taken from a male donor in good health. This chain uses TRBV6-1 with TRBJ1-5; D gene uncertain. CDR3 sequence (DNA): TGTGCCAGCAGTCCGCGGGCCAAGGGAGTTCATCAGCCCCAGCATTTT. Encoded protein: CASSPRAKGVHQPQHF.